A selection of T cell receptor beta chains follows, all from one sample in a study of T cells in Graves' hyperthyroidism and ophthalmopathy. One entry per CDR3 protein, called by TCRdb with MiXCR from the multiplex PCR reads. The table records approximately 510,000 distinct CDR3 sequences, less than 25% of them present only once. Input material: blood. These receptor sequences come from a young man with Graves' hyperthyroidism. The CDR3 runs from the conserved cysteine through the conserved F or W. D genes are given only for firm matches. The listing skips clone size in some rows; elsewhere it reads once, few, many or a size class.

TRBJ2-5 TRBV6-1 - many TGTGCCAGCAGTACGGGACTTACGGTGGTAGAGACCCAGTACTTC CASSTGLTVVETQYF
TRBJ2-5 TRBV12-3/TRBV12-4 TRBD2 many TGTGCCAGCAGTCCCGAGGGACTAGCGGGAGACCTCAAGAGATCCACCCAGTACTTC CASSPEGLAGDLKRSTQYF
TRBJ1-1 TRBV7-8 - many TGTGCCAGCAGCGCCTACAATCTTGAAGCTTTCTTT CASSAYNLEAFF
TRBJ1-1 TRBV15 - few TGTGCCACCAGCAGAGATGTCGGAGGGAGAGACACTGAAGCTTTCTTT CATSRDVGGRDTEAFF
TRBJ1-2 TRBV7-8 - many TGTGCCAGCAGCACCACGGGCACAGGCGGCCTCCTATTGGGCTACACCTTC CASSTTGTGGLLLGYTF
TRBJ2-5 TRBV30 TRBD2 many TGTGCCTGGAGTGTAGCGGGGGGCGAGACCCAGTACTTC CAWSVAGGETQYF
TRBJ1-1 TRBV29-1 TRBD1 many TGCAGCGCGACCCGACAGGGCCCTGAAGCTTTCTTT CSATRQGPEAFF
TRBJ1-2 TRBV7-8 - many TGTGCCAGCAGCCCACTGACATCTAACTATGGCTACACCTTC CASSPLTSNYGYTF
TRBJ2-4 TRBV28 TRBD1 - TGTGCCAGCAGTGGGCTGACAGGGATCAAAAACATTCAGTACTTC CASSGLTGIKNIQYF
TRBJ2-7 TRBV29-1 TRBD1 few TGCAGCGTCCGACAGGGGAGATACGAGCAGTACTTC CSVRQGRYEQYF
TRBJ2-7 TRBV20-1 TRBD1 many TGCAGTGCTAGAGATCGGGACAGCTCCTACGAGCAGTACTTC CSARDRDSSYEQYF